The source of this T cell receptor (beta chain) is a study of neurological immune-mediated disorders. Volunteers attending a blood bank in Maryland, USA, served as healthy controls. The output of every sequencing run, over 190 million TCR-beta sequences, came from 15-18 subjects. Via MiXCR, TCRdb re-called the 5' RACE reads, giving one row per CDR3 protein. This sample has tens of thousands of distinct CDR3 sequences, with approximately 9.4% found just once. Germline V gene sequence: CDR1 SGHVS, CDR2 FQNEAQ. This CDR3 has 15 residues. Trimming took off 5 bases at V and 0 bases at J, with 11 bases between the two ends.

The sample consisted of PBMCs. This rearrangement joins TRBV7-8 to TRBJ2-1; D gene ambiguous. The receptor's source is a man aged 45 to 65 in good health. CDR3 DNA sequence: TGTGCCAGCAGCGCAGACCGAAGCTCCTACAATGAGCAGTTCTTC. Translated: CASSADRSSYNEQFF.